The sample holds many counts of the clone carrying this TCR beta chain. Other DNA sequences within the sample encode an identical CDR3. TCRdb's table, derived via immunoSEQ multiplex PCR, lists solely in-frame clones and lacks some. The table lists 100,000 or so clones, about 75% of them singletons. This specimen comes from a study of blood T cell repertoires in COVID-19. The V gene end was trimmed by 5 bases and the J gene end by 3 bases; junction bases not matched to a gene: 2. Germline CDR1 reads SGHTA; CDR2 reads FQGNSA. The CDR3 sequence is 13 residues long. Sequenced: peripheral blood. This TCR was sampled from a woman aged 70 to 79 with acute or convalescent COVID-19. V is TRBV7-2 and J is TRBJ1-2; 8 bases line up with TRBD1. The CDR3 nucleotides read TGTGCCAGCAGCGAGACAGGGGACTATGGCTACACCTTC. It specifies CASSETGDYGYTF.